This is a list of T cell receptor beta chains from one sample in a study of Ad26.COV2.S vaccination and SARS-CoV-2 variants. Clones were read by immunoSEQ multiplex PCR, and TCRdb kept only the in-frame ones, dropping some. The sample includes about half a million clones, 89% of them seen just once. Sequences were derived from peripheral blood, sampled in a trial of Ad26.COV2.S vaccine versus placebo. The source is a person aged 18 to 59 who received the Ad26.COV2.S COVID-19 vaccine or a placebo. CDR3s include the opening cysteine and the closing phenylalanine or tryptophan. Each record gives: D gene, V gene, CDR3 length, J gene, CDR3 DNA, CDR3 protein. D genes are given only for firm matches.

D: .; V: TRBV19; length: 15; J: TRBJ1-4; DNA: TGTGCCAGTAGTACCTTCGAAGGGACGGGGGAAAAACTGTTTTTT; CDR3: CASSTFEGTGEKLFF
D: .; V: TRBV12-5; length: 14; J: TRBJ2-3; DNA: TGTGCTAGTGGTGCGGGGCTTAGCACAGATACGCAGTATTTT; CDR3: CASGAGLSTDTQYF
D: TRBD1; V: TRBV5-6; length: 15; J: TRBJ1-2; DNA: TGTGCCAGCAGCTTAAGGACAGGGAGAACCTATGGCTACACCTTC; CDR3: CASSLRTGRTYGYTF
D: TRBD2; V: TRBV14; length: 17; J: TRBJ2-3; DNA: TGTGCCAGCAGCCCCCAAGGACTAGCGGGCGGCACAGATACGCAGTATTTT; CDR3: CASSPQGLAGGTDTQYF
D: .; V: TRBV12-5; length: 14; J: TRBJ2-1; DNA: TGTGCTAGTGGTACGACACTAGGAAGCAATGAGCAGTTCTTC; CDR3: CASGTTLGSNEQFF
D: .; V: TRBV4-3; length: 13; J: TRBJ2-1; DNA: TGCGCCAGCAGCCAAGAAGGGCGAGGGGAGCAGTTCTTC; CDR3: CASSQEGRGEQFF
D: TRBD1; V: TRBV7-2; length: 14; J: TRBJ1-2; DNA: TGTGCCAGCAGACCACCTGGACAGGCAAATGGCTACACCTTC; CDR3: CASRPPGQANGYTF
D: .; V: TRBV7-6; length: 16; J: TRBJ2-5; DNA: TGTGCCAGCAGCTTTTCGGGACAAAAGTTTCAAGAGACCCAGTACTTC; CDR3: CASSFSGQKFQETQYF
D: TRBD1; V: TRBV15; length: 17; J: TRBJ2-7; DNA: TGTGCCACCAGCAGAGATAGGAGTACAGGGGGAAAGTACGAGCAGTACTTC; CDR3: CATSRDRSTGGKYEQYF
D: TRBD2; V: TRBV30; length: 15; J: TRBJ2-3; DNA: TGTGCCTGGAGCTATAGCGGGAGGAGCGCAGATACGCAGTATTTT; CDR3: CAWSYSGRSADTQYF
D: TRBD2; V: TRBV10-2; length: 13; J: TRBJ2-7; DNA: TGCGCCAGCGGGGGGGACTATACCTACGAGCAGTACTTC; CDR3: CASGGDYTYEQYF
D: .; V: TRBV4-3; length: 15; J: TRBJ1-1; DNA: TGCGCCAGCAGCCAAGATGAAGGCAGGGACACTGAAGCTTTCTTT; CDR3: CASSQDEGRDTEAFF